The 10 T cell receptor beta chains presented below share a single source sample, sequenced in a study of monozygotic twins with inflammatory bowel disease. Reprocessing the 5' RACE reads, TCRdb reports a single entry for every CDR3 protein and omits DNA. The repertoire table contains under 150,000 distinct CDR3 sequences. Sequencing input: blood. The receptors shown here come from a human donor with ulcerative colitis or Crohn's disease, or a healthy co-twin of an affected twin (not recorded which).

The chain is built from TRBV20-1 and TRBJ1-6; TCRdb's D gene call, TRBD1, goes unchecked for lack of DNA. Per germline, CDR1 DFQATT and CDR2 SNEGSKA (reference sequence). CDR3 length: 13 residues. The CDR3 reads CSAKPWGESPLHF.

The CDR3: CASSWEGREQYF. The chain recombines TRBV5-1 with TRBJ2-7; the D gene TCRdb calls, TRBD1, cannot be checked with no DNA. Germline V gene data show CDR1 as SGHRS and CDR2 as YFSETQ. This CDR3 is built from 12 residues.

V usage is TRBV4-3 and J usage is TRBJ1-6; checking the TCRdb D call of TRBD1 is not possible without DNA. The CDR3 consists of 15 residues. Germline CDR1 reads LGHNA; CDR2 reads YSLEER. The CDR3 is CASSQLQGAWSPLHF.

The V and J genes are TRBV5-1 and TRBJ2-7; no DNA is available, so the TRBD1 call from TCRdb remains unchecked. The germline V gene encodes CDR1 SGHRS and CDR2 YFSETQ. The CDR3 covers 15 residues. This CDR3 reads CASSVDRGPSYEQYF.

CDR3 sequence: CASSLYIQGSNSPLHF. The gene calls are TRBV5-1 and TRBJ1-6; TCRdb designates TRBD1, a call that cannot be tested without DNA. Looked up from germline, CDR1 is SGHRS and CDR2 is YFSETQ. The CDR3 has 16 amino acids.

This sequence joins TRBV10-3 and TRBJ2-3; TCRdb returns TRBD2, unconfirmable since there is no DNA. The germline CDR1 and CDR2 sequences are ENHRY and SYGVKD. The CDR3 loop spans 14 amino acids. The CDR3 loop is CAISHRDLTDTQYF.

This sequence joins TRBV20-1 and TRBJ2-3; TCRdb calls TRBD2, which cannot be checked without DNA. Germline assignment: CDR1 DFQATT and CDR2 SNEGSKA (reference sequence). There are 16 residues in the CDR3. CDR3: CSARVSQRGDTDTQYF.

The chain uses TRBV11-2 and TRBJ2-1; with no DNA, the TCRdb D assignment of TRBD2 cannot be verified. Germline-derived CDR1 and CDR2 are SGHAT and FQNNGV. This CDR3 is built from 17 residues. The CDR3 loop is CASSLAWGLAEDNEQFF.

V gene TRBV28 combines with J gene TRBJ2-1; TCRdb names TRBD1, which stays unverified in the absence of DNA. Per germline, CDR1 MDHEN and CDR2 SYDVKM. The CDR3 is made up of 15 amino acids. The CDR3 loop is CASFAGMSSYNEQFF.

The CDR3 protein is CSATREPNTEAFF. This rearrangement joins TRBV20-1 to TRBJ1-1; TCRdb outputs TRBD1, but without DNA this stays unchecked. Germline V lookup: CDR1 DFQATT, CDR2 SNEGSKA (reference sequence). The CDR3 is 13 residues long.